This is a list of T cell receptor beta chains from one sample in a study of technical replicates of blood from a handful of donors. Data came from immunoSEQ multiplex PCR; TCRdb stores just in-frame clones and leaves some out. Among tens of thousands of clones, about 93% were seen once, and the ten largest hold about 3.9%. The sample comprised PBMCs. The receptors here all came from a human donor in good health. Some clones in this sample may be carry-over from other donors' samples. The CDR3 runs from the conserved cysteine through the conserved F or W. A D gene is named only where the DNA matches it firmly. The size entry is marked missing in some rows and otherwise reads once, few, many or a size class.

>TRBV7-9|-|few|TRBJ1-1
CASSYIVGRGTEAFF
TGTGCCAGCAGCTACATTGTCGGGCGGGGGACTGAAGCTTTCTTT
>TRBV7-3|-|-|TRBJ2-3
CASSIQQGNSTDTQYF
TGTGCCAGCAGCATACAACAGGGTAATAGCACAGATACGCAGTATTTT
>TRBV6-1|-|-|TRBJ1-1
CASSEATANTEAFF
TGTGCCAGCAGTGAAGCTACAGCGAACACTGAAGCTTTCTTT
>TRBV7-9|-|-|TRBJ1-4
CASSSSDSNNEKLFF
TGTGCCAGCAGCTCGAGTGACAGTAATAATGAAAAACTGTTTTTT
>TRBV6-4|TRBD2|-|TRBJ2-1
CASSVGASGSNEQFF
TGTGCCAGCAGTGTAGGGGCTAGCGGCTCCAATGAGCAGTTCTTC
>TRBV7-2|TRBD2|-|TRBJ2-3
CASRLAGRTDTQYF
TGTGCCAGCAGGCTAGCGGGGCGCACAGATACGCAGTATTTT
>TRBV7-6|-|-|TRBJ1-3
CASSLDQGGAGNTIYF
TGTGCCAGCAGCTTAGATCAAGGGGGAGCAGGAAACACCATATATTTT
>TRBV11-2|-|-|TRBJ1-2
CASSSSRVWDYGYTF
TGTGCCAGCAGCTCATCACGGGTCTGGGACTATGGCTACACCTTC
>TRBV5-1|TRBD1|-|TRBJ2-5
CASSLWTGKETQYF
TGCGCCAGCAGCCTATGGACAGGGAAAGAGACCCAGTACTTC
>TRBV29-1|-|-|TRBJ2-1
CSVMTGSYNEQFF
TGCAGCGTGATGACGGGCTCCTACAATGAGCAGTTCTTC
>TRBV7-2|TRBD1|-|TRBJ1-6
CASSLDGQANSPLHF
TGTGCCAGCAGCTTAGACGGACAGGCGAATTCACCCCTCCACTTT
>TRBV6-5|TRBD2|-|TRBJ2-3
CASRLAGAIADTQYF
TGTGCCAGCAGACTAGCGGGAGCGATCGCAGATACGCAGTATTTT
>TRBV6-1|-|-|TRBJ2-2
CASREGTAGTGELFF
TGTGCCAGCAGGGAGGGGACGGCCGGCACCGGGGAGCTGTTTTTT
>TRBV4-2|TRBD2|-|TRBJ2-5
CASSQQTSGGPGETQYF
TGTGCCAGCAGCCAACAGACTAGCGGGGGGCCAGGAGAGACCCAGTACTTC
>TRBV11-2|TRBD1|-|TRBJ1-1
CASSLLTGVRRNTEAFF
TGTGCCAGCAGCTTACTCACAGGGGTAAGGAGGAACACTGAAGCTTTCTTT
>TRBV4-3|TRBD2|-|TRBJ2-1
CASSRAGGALNSEQFF
TGCGCCAGCAGCAGAGCGGGGGGCGCCCTCAATTCGGAGCAGTTCTTC
>TRBV11-2|TRBD2|-|TRBJ2-3
CASSPRLAGVGDTQYF
TGTGCCAGCAGCCCCAGACTAGCGGGAGTGGGGGATACGCAGTATTTT
>TRBV18|TRBD1|-|TRBJ1-1
CASSKAGQGIAFF
TGTGCCAGCTCAAAAGCGGGACAGGGGATAGCTTTCTTT
>TRBV30|-|-|TRBJ1-6
CAWKTQGGSPLHF
TGTGCCTGGAAAACACAGGGTGGTTCACCCCTCCACTTT
>TRBV30|TRBD2|-|TRBJ2-3
CAWSRGLAGGDTQYF
TGTGCCTGGAGTAGAGGACTAGCGGGGGGAGATACGCAGTATTTT
>TRBV20-1|-|-|TRBJ1-1
CSANRASGAFF
TGCAGTGCTAACAGGGCCTCGGGGGCTTTCTTT
>TRBV7-3|-|-|TRBJ1-1
CASSLTQGTEAFF
TGTGCCAGCAGCCTGACACAGGGCACTGAAGCTTTCTTT
>TRBV27|-|-|TRBJ2-3
CASSLSGGLGDTQYF
TGTGCCAGCAGTTTATCGGGGGGGCTGGGAGATACGCAGTATTTT
>TRBV29-1|TRBD2|few|TRBJ2-5
CSVENPRGGETQYF
TGCAGCGTTGAAAACCCCCGGGGGGGAGAGACCCAGTACTTC
>TRBV5-1|-|-|TRBJ1-1
CASSADLNTEAFF
TGCGCCAGCAGCGCAGATCTGAACACTGAAGCTTTCTTT
>TRBV6-5|TRBD1|-|TRBJ2-1
CASSYRQGRTEQFF
TGTGCCAGCAGTTACCGACAGGGGCGGACTGAGCAGTTCTTC
>TRBV4-2|TRBD2|-|TRBJ2-3
CASSQGTSGSTDTQYF
TGTGCCAGCAGCCAAGGGACTAGCGGTAGCACAGATACGCAGTATTTT
>TRBV7-9|TRBD1|-|TRBJ2-7
CASSPGDRGHYF
TGTGCCAGCAGCCCAGGGGACAGGGGGCACTACTTC
>TRBV7-8|-|once|TRBJ2-7
CASSLRNYYEQCF
TGTGCCAGCAGTTTGCGGAACTACTACGAGCAGTGCTTC
>TRBV7-3|-|-|TRBJ1-2
CASSPTHGGGGYTF
TGTGCCAGCAGCCCCACCCACGGGGGTGGTGGCTACACCTTC
>TRBV13|TRBD2|-|TRBJ2-4
CASSYSPGLAGGIAKNIQYF
TGTGCCAGCAGCTACTCGCCGGGACTAGCGGGGGGGATAGCCAAAAACATTCAGTACTTC
>TRBV6-5|-|-|TRBJ2-7
CATRKPTGAGEQYF
TGTGCCACCAGAAAACCAACAGGGGCGGGGGAGCAGTACTTC
>TRBV5-1|-|-|TRBJ2-3
CASSPRRGTDTQYF
TGCGCCAGCAGCCCTCGCCGGGGCACAGATACGCAGTATTTT
>TRBV5-1|-|once|TRBJ1-6
CASSLKGENSPLHF
TGCGCCAGCAGCTTGAAAGGGGAAAATTCACCCCTCCACTTT
>TRBV25-1|-|-|TRBJ2-7
CASSEYDEQYF
TGTGCCAGCAGTGAATACGACGAGCAGTACTTC
>TRBV6-5|TRBD2|once|TRBJ2-3
CASSGGLARTDTQYF
TGTGCCAGCAGTGGGGGACTAGCGAGAACAGATACGCAGTATTTT
>TRBV2|-|-|TRBJ1-5
CASSDTRGTQPQHF
TGTGCCAGCAGTGACACCAGGGGTACTCAGCCCCAGCATTTT
>TRBV27|-|-|TRBJ2-1
CASRRDLNNEQFF
TGTGCCAGCAGGAGGGATCTTAACAATGAGCAGTTCTTC
>TRBV13|TRBD1|-|TRBJ1-4
CASSLARTGGKEKLFF
TGTGCCAGCAGCTTAGCCCGGACAGGGGGTAAGGAAAAACTGTTTTTT
>TRBV6-5|TRBD1|-|TRBJ1-5
CASSYSWTGGHPQHF
TGTGCCAGCAGTTACTCGTGGACAGGGGGCCATCCCCAGCATTTT
>TRBV4-2|TRBD2|-|TRBJ2-3
CASSQEASGGADTQYF
TGTGCCAGCAGCCAAGAGGCTAGCGGGGGGGCAGATACGCAGTATTTT
>TRBV5-5|-|-|TRBJ2-2
CASSLAAGDTGELFF
TGTGCCAGCAGCTTGGCGGCAGGGGACACCGGGGAGCTGTTTTTT
>TRBV2|TRBD1|once|TRBJ2-7
CASSGTGFYEQYF
TGTGCCAGCAGCGGGACAGGATTCTACGAGCAGTACTTC
>TRBV7-2|-|once|TRBJ2-6
CASSYRTITGAGANVLTF
TGTGCCAGCAGCTACCGGACTATTACAGGGGCCGGGGCCAACGTCCTGACTTTC
>TRBV6-4|-|-|TRBJ2-5
CASSDTLGGSGTQYF
TGTGCCAGCAGTGACACTCTCGGTGGTTCCGGGACCCAGTACTTC
>TRBV4-2|-|-|TRBJ2-7
CASSRGDEDEQYF
TGTGCCAGCAGCCGGGGAGATGAGGACGAGCAGTACTTC
>TRBV6-5|-|-|TRBJ2-5
CASSSPGGETQYF
TGTGCCAGCAGTTCCCCCGGGGGAGAGACCCAGTACTTC
>TRBV4-3|-|once|TRBJ2-7
CASSHDTGSSSYEQYF
TGCGCCAGCAGCCACGACACAGGTTCGAGCTCCTACGAGCAGTACTTC
>TRBV10-3|-|-|TRBJ1-4
CAIKGKVQLTTNEKLFF
TGTGCCATCAAGGGGAAGGTACAGCTGACAACTAATGAAAAACTGTTTTTT
>TRBV7-2|TRBD2|-|TRBJ2-3
CASSSGLADVDTQYF
TGTGCCAGCAGCTCGGGACTAGCGGACGTCGATACGCAGTATTTT
>TRBV6-1|-|-|TRBJ1-2
CASSLNYGYTF
TGTGCCAGCAGCCTTAACTATGGCTACACCTTC
>TRBV2|-|-|TRBJ2-7
CASSVSLEYEQYF
TGTGCCAGCAGTGTCTCCCTGGAGTATGAGCAGTACTTC
>TRBV10-3|-|-|TRBJ1-1
CAISDGLSAEAFF
TGTGCCATCAGCGACGGGTTGAGCGCTGAAGCTTTCTTT
>TRBV7-8|TRBD1|-|TRBJ2-3
CASSLVLGTGTPQQYF
TGTGCCAGCAGCTTAGTTCTCGGGACAGGGACCCCCCAGCAGTATTTT
>TRBV5-1|TRBD1|-|TRBJ1-2
CASSPLQGNYGYTF
TGCGCCAGCAGCCCCTTACAGGGGAACTATGGCTACACCTTC
>TRBV4-2|-|-|TRBJ2-3
CASAGEKFSENTQYF
TGTGCCAGCGCCGGGGAAAAGTTTAGCGAAAATACGCAGTATTTT
>TRBV4-3|-|-|TRBJ1-1
CASSPAGMNTEAFF
TGCGCCAGCAGCCCGGCAGGGATGAACACTGAAGCTTTCTTT
>TRBV4-3|TRBD1|-|TRBJ2-7
CASSQETGAYEQYF
TGCGCCAGCAGCCAAGAGACAGGGGCCTACGAGCAGTACTTC
>TRBV6-6|-|-|TRBJ1-6
CASSYRQDYNSPLHF
TGTGCCAGCAGTTACCGGCAGGACTATAATTCACCCCTCCACTTT
>TRBV30|-|-|TRBJ1-1
CACTQGPTEAFF
TGTGCCTGTACACAGGGTCCCACTGAAGCTTTCTTT